The 21 T cell receptor beta chains below come from one sample, sequenced in a study of regulatory T cells in long-lasting Graves disease. Relying on iRepertoire HTBI primers and Arm-PCR of CDR3 regions, the team built TCR beta libraries. TCRdb re-called the multiplex PCR reads through MiXCR, storing one row per CDR3 protein. The repertoire holds about 220,000 distinct CDR3 sequences, around 18% seen once, with around 20% in the top ten. The time point was: newly diagnosed GD, antithyroid drugs for less than 3 months. With RNA extracted from PBMCs as input, the TCR library was made. Sequences were derived from peripheral blood mononuclear cells (PBMCs), sampled at new diagnosis, from a patient treated with antithyroid drugs. The receptors derive from a female donor with Graves disease.

Many counts were recorded for this clonotype. The chain combines TRBV18 with TRBJ2-7; 8 bases agree with TRBD1. This CDR3 is built from 15 residues. Germline lookup yields CDR1 KGHSH and CDR2 LQKENI. Trimming at V came to 0 bases and at J to 2 bases, leaving 3 bases not matched to a gene. CDR3 nucleotides: TGTGCCAGCTCACCACCGGGACAGGCGGCCTACGAGCAGTACTTC. Protein: CASSPPGQAAYEQYF.

This clonotype was recorded at least ten times. The chain is built from TRBV3-1 and TRBJ2-7; 7 nucleotides line up with TRBD1. Trimming removed 3 bases from V and 3 bases from J; junction bases left unmatched: 5. Germline CDR1 LGHDT, CDR2 YNNKEL (reference sequence). The CDR3 is 14 amino acids. The CDR3 coding sequence is TGTGCCAGCAGCCACCCCCGGGACAGCTACGAGCAGTACTTC. This encodes CASSHPRDSYEQYF.

The sample holds a few counts of this clonotype. This sequence joins TRBV5-1 and TRBJ2-1, with TRBD1 matching over 7 bases. CDR1 is SGHRS, CDR2 YFSETQ, per germline. The length of the CDR3 is 16 residues. J lost 0 bases, V lost 0 bases, and 3 bases had no gene match. The CDR3 coding sequence is TGCGCCAGCAGCTTGGAAAGGGACAGCTCCTACAATGAGCAGTTCTTC. Translating gives CASSLERDSSYNEQFF.

The gene calls are TRBV20-1 and TRBJ2-7, with a weak D call TRBD2 (6 bases). Germline V gives CDR1 DFQATT, CDR2 SNEGSKA (reference sequence). CDR3 length: 15 amino acids. V lost 6 bases and J 6 bases, leaving 24 bases between the germline ends. DNA for the CDR3: TGCAGTGCAGACCCCTGGGGGACGGAGGGATCCGAGCAGTACTTC. It specifies CSADPWGTEGSEQYF.

This clonotype was seen repeatedly, ten times or more. V usage is TRBV4-3 and J usage is TRBJ2-5; D possibly corresponds to TRBD1 (5 bases). Trimming took off 0 bases at V and 4 bases at J, with 12 bases between the two ends. The germline gives CDR1 LGHNA, CDR2 YSLEER. The CDR3 covers 15 residues. In nucleotides, the CDR3 is TGCGCCAGCAGCCAAGATCAGGCAGACAGAGAGACCCAGTACTTC. This sequence encodes CASSQDQADRETQYF.

This clonotype came up many times. The chain is built from TRBV6-5 and TRBJ1-2; D is possibly TRBD1 (5 bases). The CDR3 is 18 residues long. Germline loops: CDR1 MNHEY, CDR2 SVGAGI. Deletions cut 0 bases from V and 4 bases from J, with 21 bases between. CDR3: CASSYSELQEGSSYGYTF. CDR3 nucleotide sequence: TGTGCCAGCAGTTACTCGGAACTTCAGGAGGGGAGTTCCTATGGCTACACCTTC.

This clonotype was observed at least ten times. This sequence joins TRBV6-2 or TRBV6-3 and TRBJ2-5, with TRBD1 matching over 9 bases. Losses at the gene ends were 5 bases for V and 4 bases for J; bases not matched to a gene: 14. Germline CDR1 is MNHEY and CDR2 is SVGEGT. This CDR3 has 17 residues. Here the CDR3 DNA reads TGTGCCAGCAGTGAAGCCACCGGGACAGGGTCGGGAGAGACCCAGTACTTC. Translated: CASSEATGTGSGETQYF.

This clonotype was seen repeatedly, ten times or more. This chain joins TRBV3-1 and TRBJ1-2; TRBD1 agrees at 10 bases. This CDR3 comprises 15 residues. Germline V lookup: CDR1 LGHDT, CDR2 YNNKEL (reference sequence). With 2 bases clipped from V and 2 bases from J, the junction kept 2 bases outside the gene matches. The CDR3 is CASSQWDRGNYGYTF. The CDR3 DNA follows: TGTGCCAGCAGCCAATGGGACAGGGGAAACTATGGCTACACCTTC.

This clonotype was seen ten or more times. The J gene is TRBJ1-2, the V gene TRBV10-2; D is ambiguous. Germline V gene lookup returns CDR1 WSHSY and CDR2 SAAADI. The CDR3 covers 13 residues. V was pared by 5 bases and J by 3 bases, with 10 bases between. The CDR3 DNA reads as TGCGCCAGCAGTCCGACGCCCCACTATGGCTACACCTTC. It translates to CASSPTPHYGYTF.

This clonotype appeared many times. The V call is TRBV27, the J call TRBJ2-5; 10 bases are shared with TRBD2. Germline CDR1 MNHEY, CDR2 SMNVEV (reference sequence). Trimming at V came to 2 bases and at J to 4 bases, leaving 10 bases not matched to a gene. The CDR3 consists of 17 residues. CDR3 bases: TGTGCCAGCAGTTTAGGGCTAGCGGGAGTAGTGGGAGAGACCCAGTACTTC. Translation gives CASSLGLAGVVGETQYF.

There are many counts of this clonotype. J is TRBJ2-3 and V is TRBV7-9, with a possible D match to TRBD2 (5 bases). The CDR3 runs 16 residues. Germline loops: CDR1 SEHNR, CDR2 FQNEAQ (reference sequence). Trimming stripped 3 bases from V and 6 bases from J, with 19 bases between. Here the CDR3 reads CASSFGNSAGEDTQYF. CDR3 in DNA: TGTGCCAGCAGCTTCGGCAACTCCGCGGGCGAGGATACGCAGTATTTT.

In its sample, this clonotype was seen many times. The chain couples TRBV4-1 to TRBJ2-7; D not certain. The CDR3 contains 13 residues. The germline V gene has CDR1 MGHRA and CDR2 YSYEKL. Trimming took 2 bases from V and 4 from J, leaving 9 bases between them. Written as DNA, the CDR3 is TGCGCCAGCAGCCAACCCGACACTTACGAGCAGTACTTC. Its translation is CASSQPDTYEQYF.

This clonotype was seen a handful of times. The chain carries TRBV11-2 and TRBJ2-7; D gene unclear. The CDR3 runs 13 residues. Trimming removed 3 bases from V and 2 bases from J, with 8 bases in between. CDR1 is SGHAT and CDR2 is FQNNGV in the germline V gene. In DNA, the CDR3 is TGTGCCAGCAGCTTTGACTCGCCCTACGAGCAGTACTTC. Translating it yields CASSFDSPYEQYF.

A few counts support this clonotype. The chain recombines TRBV5-4 with TRBJ1-1; D is ambiguous. With 0 bases removed from V and 0 bases from J, the gap between germline ends came to 9 bases. The V gene's germline CDR1 is SGHNT and CDR2 YYREEE (reference sequence). The CDR3 is made up of 15 amino acids. CDR3 residues: CASSLASDMNTEAFF. The CDR3 bases are TGTGCCAGCAGCTTGGCTTCAGATATGAACACTGAAGCTTTCTTT.

This clonotype has at least ten counts. CDR3 sequence reads: CASSLTRTSGSYEQYF. The CDR3 nucleotides are TGTGCCAGCAGCTTAACGAGGACTAGCGGGAGCTACGAGCAGTACTTC. The chain uses TRBV7-3 and TRBJ2-7; 13 bases align to TRBD2. CDR3 length equals 16 residues. Germline trimming cut 0 bases from V and 3 bases from J; bases unmatched to any gene: 2. CDR1 is SGHTA and CDR2 is FQGTGA in the germline V gene. Using reference TRBV7-3 and TRBJ2-7 for the parts outside the CDR3, the full variable domain is GAGVSQTPSNKVTEKGKYVELRCDPISGHTALYWYRQSLGQGPEFLIYFQGTGAADDSGLPNDRFFAVRPEGSVSTLKIQRTERGDSAVYLCASSLTRTSGSYEQYFGPGTRLTVT.

This clonotype was picked up many times. V gene TRBV30 combines with J gene TRBJ2-1; 14 bases are shared with TRBD2. Germline V gene data show CDR1 as GTSNPN and CDR2 as SVGIG (reference sequence). Trimming removed 0 bases from V and 6 bases from J; junction bases left unmatched: 4. This CDR3 contains 16 residues. CDR3 nucleotide sequence: TGTGCCTGGAGTGTACTGGGGACTAGCGGGAGCAATGAGCAGTTCTTC. Protein product: CAWSVLGTSGSNEQFF.

This clonotype was counted ten times or more. The chain joins TRBV18 to TRBJ2-3, with D perhaps matching TRBD1 or TRBD2 (6 bases each). Germline-derived CDR1 and CDR2 are KGHSH and LQKENI. This CDR3 region has 16 residues. V was cut by 0 bases and J by 5 bases, with 15 bases left in between. CDR3 nucleotides: TGTGCCAGCTCACCACCTGGGGGGCCCGTAGGAGATACGCAGTATTTT. Its translation: CASSPPGGPVGDTQYF. Full variable domain (outside the CDR3, taken from reference TRBV18 and TRBJ2-3): NAGVMQNPRHLVRRRGQEARLRCSPMKGHSHVYWYRQLPEEGLKFMVYLQKENIIDESGMPKERFSAEFPKEGPSILRIQQVVRGDSAAYFCASSPPGGPVGDTQYFGPGTRLTVL.

This clonotype was seen many times. The chain combines TRBV11-2 with TRBJ2-3; a weak D match, TRBD2 (6 bases). The CDR3 consists of 16 residues. The V end was cut by 3 bases, the J end by 6 bases, with 19 bases between. CDR1 and CDR2 from the germline V gene are SGHAT and FQNNGV. CDR3 sequence: CASSFRLDFRGDTQYF. The CDR3 coding sequence is TGTGCCAGCAGCTTTAGACTTGACTTCCGGGGGGATACGCAGTATTTT. The variable domain in full, completed from reference TRBV11-2 and TRBJ2-3, reads EAGVAQSPRYKIIEKRQSVAFWCNPISGHATLYWYQQILGQGPKLLIQFQNNGVVDDSQLPKDRFSAERLKGVDSTLKIQPAKLEDSAVYLCASSFRLDFRGDTQYFGPGTRLTVL.

On this clonotype itself: Just one base apart from a much larger clone, this may be a read error. The V call is TRBV7-8, the J call TRBJ2-5, with TRBD2 matching over 7 bases. The length of the CDR3 is 13 residues. Germline V gene data show CDR1 as SGHVS and CDR2 as FQNEAQ. The CDR3 region has the DNA TGTGCCAGCAGTATTGGGGGGGGAGAGGCCCAGTACTTC. Its translation: CASSIGGGEAQYF. Variable domain in full (rest from reference TRBV7-8 and TRBJ2-5): GAGVSQSPRYKVAKRGQDVALRCDPISGHVSLFWYQQALGQGPEFLTYFQNEAQLDKSGLPSDRFFAERPEGSVSTLKIQRTQQEDSAVYLCASSIGGGEAQYFGPGTRLLVL.

There are many counts of this clonotype. V usage is TRBV7-2 and J usage is TRBJ2-7; TRBD1 is a possible D gene (6 bases). V shed 6 bases and J shed 5 bases, with 17 bases lying between them. The CDR3 totals 14 residues. Germline values: CDR1 SGHTA, CDR2 FQGNSA. This CDR3 reads CASSFSTGRNEQYF. The CDR3 DNA is TGTGCCAGCAGTTTTAGTACAGGGCGGAACGAGCAGTACTTC. The variable domain in full, with the rest retrieved from reference TRBV7-2 and TRBJ2-7, is GAGVSQSPSNKVTEKGKDVELRCDPISGHTALYWYRQSLGQGLEFLIYFQGNSAPDKSGLPSDRFSAERTGGSVSTLTIQRTQQEDSAVYLCASSFSTGRNEQYFGPGTRLTVT.

In this sample, this clonotype turned up many times. The chain is built from TRBV6-1 and TRBJ2-7, with D perhaps TRBD1 (6 bases). V was cut by 6 bases and J by 0 bases, with 12 bases left in between. The CDR3 covers 14 residues. The germline V gene encodes CDR1 MNHNS and CDR2 SASEGT. The CDR3, as DNA: TGTGCCAGCAGATTGGGGGACATCTCCTACGAGCAGTACTTC. This codes for CASRLGDISYEQYF.